These T cell receptor beta chains were read from a single sample in a study of CD8 T cells in ankylosing spondylitis. Each CDR3 protein gets one entry after TCRdb re-called the 5' RACE reads with MiXCR. The table shows tens of thousands of distinct CDR3 sequences, with roughly 8.5% occurring only once. Sequencing was performed on blood, either unsorted or a sorted T cell fraction (not recorded which). These receptors all stem from a male donor with ankylosing spondylitis. Both conserved end residues are part of each CDR3. The order of the fields is V gene, J gene, D gene, clone size, CDR3 protein, CDR3 DNA. A D gene is named only where the DNA matches it firmly. Clone sizes are given selectively: once, few, many, or a class where the clone is expanded.

TRBV20-1	TRBJ2-1	-	few	CSARGDGGAVYNEQFF	TGCAGTGCTAGAGGGGACGGCGGGGCCGTCTACAATGAGCAGTTCTTC
TRBV12-3/TRBV12-4	TRBJ2-5	TRBD2	many	CASSPSGRETQYF	TGTGCCAGCAGCCCTAGCGGGAGAGAGACCCAGTACTTC
TRBV12-3/TRBV12-4	TRBJ2-1	TRBD2	-	CASRDTGTSGVLEQFF	TGTGCCAGCAGAGACACCGGGACTAGTGGTGTTCTCGAGCAGTTCTTC
TRBV7-9	TRBJ2-1	-	many	CASSLLGRDNEQFF	TGTGCCAGCAGCTTATTGGGGAGAGACAATGAGCAGTTCTTC
TRBV5-6	TRBJ1-1	-	many	CASAPLAAWGTEAFF	TGTGCCAGCGCTCCTCTTGCAGCCTGGGGGACTGAAGCTTTCTTT
TRBV14	TRBJ1-1	-	-	CASPHRQRAFF	TGTGCCAGCCCCCACCGCCAACGGGCTTTCTTT
TRBV11-3	TRBJ2-3	-	-	CASSLEEVVLPPDTQYF	TGTGCCAGCAGCTTAGAGGAAGTTGTTTTACCTCCAGATACGCAGTATTTT
TRBV19	TRBJ1-3	TRBD1	-	CASRPTGTSGNTIYF	TGTGCCAGTAGACCGACAGGGACCTCTGGAAACACCATATATTTT
TRBV11-2	TRBJ2-3	-	few	CASTRGDTQYF	TGTGCCAGCACCCGTGGAGATACGCAGTATTTT
TRBV14	TRBJ2-1	TRBD2	many	CASSHKRGTSGKSSYNEQFF	TGTGCCAGCAGCCATAAGCGGGGGACTAGCGGTAAAAGCTCCTACAATGAGCAGTTCTTC
TRBV29-1	TRBJ1-1	TRBD1	-	CSVEAGGVTEAFF	TGCAGCGTTGAGGCAGGGGGCGTCACTGAAGCTTTCTTT
TRBV7-9	TRBJ2-1	-	many	CASSAPQVNNEQFF	TGTGCCAGCAGCGCACCACAGGTGAACAATGAGCAGTTCTTC
TRBV6-5	TRBJ2-7	-	-	CASSYSPDSPRSYEQYF	TGTGCCAGCAGTTACTCCCCGGACAGTCCCCGTTCCTACGAGCAGTACTTC
TRBV5-1	TRBJ2-1	TRBD2	many	CASSLSSGRFFNEQFF	TGCGCCAGCAGCTTGTCTAGCGGGAGGTTTTTCAATGAGCAGTTCTTC
TRBV27	TRBJ2-6	-	few	CASSWVPISGANVLTF	TGTGCCAGCAGTTGGGTACCCATCTCTGGGGCCAACGTCCTGACTTTC
TRBV27	TRBJ2-3	-	-	CASRTGSGTDTQYF	TGTGCCAGCAGAACAGGGTCCGGCACAGATACGCAGTATTTT
TRBV7-7	TRBJ2-5	TRBD2	few	CASSPSAGVGETQYF	TGTGCCAGCAGCCCCTCTGCGGGAGTTGGGGAGACCCAGTACTTC
TRBV7-8	TRBJ1-2	-	many	CASSFDGAYGYTF	TGTGCCAGCAGCTTCGATGGGGCCTATGGCTACACCTTC
TRBV11-2	TRBJ2-7	-	-	CASSLSGEQYF	TGTGCCAGCAGCTTATCGGGTGAGCAGTACTTC
TRBV7-9	TRBJ2-1	-	-	CASSRISRNEQFF	TGTGCCAGCAGCCGGATATCCCGGAATGAGCAGTTCTTC
TRBV7-9	TRBJ2-7	TRBD1	few	CASRRDSSYEQYF	TGTGCCAGCAGACGGGACAGCTCCTACGAGCAGTACTTC
TRBV12-3/TRBV12-4	TRBJ2-1	TRBD2	few	CASSGGLADLMDEQFF	TGTGCCAGCAGCGGAGGACTAGCGGATTTGATGGATGAGCAGTTCTTC
TRBV29-1	TRBJ2-5	TRBD1	many	CSVEVWDRGGKETQYF	TGCAGCGTTGAAGTGTGGGACAGGGGAGGGAAAGAGACCCAGTACTTC
TRBV5-1	TRBJ1-4	-	many	CASSLGGLNEKLFF	TGCGCCAGCAGCTTGGGAGGCCTGAATGAAAAACTGTTTTTT
TRBV19	TRBJ1-5	-	-	CASRDSDYSNQPQHF	TGTGCCAGTAGGGACAGCGATTATAGCAATCAGCCCCAGCATTTT
TRBV7-2	TRBJ2-2	-	medium-sized	CASSLVLRAPGELFF	TGTGCCAGCAGCTTAGTATTGAGGGCTCCCGGGGAGCTGTTTTTT
TRBV30	TRBJ2-7	-	few	CAWSPDSYEQYF	TGTGCCTGGAGTCCAGACTCCTACGAGCAGTACTTC
TRBV5-6	TRBJ2-1	-	many	CASSLSSRAGNEQFF	TGTGCCAGCAGCCTCAGTTCGAGGGCCGGCAATGAGCAGTTCTTC
TRBV29-1	TRBJ2-3	TRBD2	-	CSVEGPRGGQYF	TGCAGCGTTGAAGGCCCTCGCGGGGGGCAGTATTTT
TRBV12-3/TRBV12-4	TRBJ1-1	-	-	CASSTQRGVDTEAFF	TGTGCCAGCAGTACGCAGAGGGGGGTGGACACTGAAGCTTTCTTT
TRBV3-1	TRBJ1-2	-	many	CASSQERGANYGYTF	TGTGCCAGCAGCCAAGAACGGGGGGCGAACTATGGCTACACCTTC
TRBV13	TRBJ2-1	-	many	CASTFGNEQFF	TGTGCCAGCACCTTCGGGAATGAGCAGTTCTTC
TRBV19	TRBJ1-1	-	many	CASSLLFTEAFF	TGTGCCAGTAGTCTACTCTTCACTGAAGCTTTCTTT
TRBV20-1	TRBJ2-3	-	-	CSARTGIPTDTQYF	TGCAGTGCTAGAACCGGGATCCCCACGGATACGCAGTATTTT
TRBV11-2	TRBJ1-5	-	many	CASSLGVNSNQPQHF	TGTGCCAGCAGCTTAGGGGTTAATAGCAATCAGCCCCAGCATTTT
TRBV7-7	TRBJ2-2	-	-	CASSLDVPGLTGELFF	TGTGCCAGCAGCTTAGATGTCCCGGGTCTGACCGGGGAGCTGTTTTTT
TRBV3-1	TRBJ2-7	TRBD1	many	CASSQDLQTGTDYEQYF	TGTGCCAGCAGCCAAGATTTACAAACCGGGACAGACTACGAGCAGTACTTC
TRBV7-2	TRBJ1-1	-	-	CASSSSRPGRSTEAFF	TGTGCCAGCAGCTCCTCTCGCCCGGGCCGTTCTACTGAAGCTTTCTTT
TRBV19	TRBJ2-2	TRBD1	few	CATQGQGMLFF	TGTGCCACTCAGGGACAGGGAATGCTGTTTTTT
TRBV7-8	TRBJ1-1	TRBD1	-	CASSYNRGPEAFF	TGTGCCAGCAGCTACAACAGGGGCCCTGAAGCTTTCTTT
TRBV10-3	TRBJ1-5	TRBD1	many	CAISEGTGGQGNQPQHF	TGTGCCATCAGTGAAGGGACAGGGGGCCAGGGCAATCAGCCCCAGCATTTT
TRBV20-1	TRBJ2-1	TRBD2	few	CSGHAEDVPPSGYYNEQFF	TGCAGTGGCCACGCCGAGGACGTGCCCCCTAGCGGATATTACAATGAGCAGTTCTTC
TRBV30	TRBJ2-7	-	-	CAQSQGNYEQYF	TGTGCCCAGTCGCAGGGAAACTACGAGCAGTACTTC
TRBV27	TRBJ2-1	TRBD2	-	CASRSGLAVDDEQFF	TGTGCCAGCCGCTCGGGACTAGCGGTTGACGATGAGCAGTTCTTC
TRBV12-3/TRBV12-4	TRBJ2-1	-	few	CASSTSGGPYNEQFF	-
TRBV2	TRBJ1-1	-	many	CASTDRTDYTEAFF	TGTGCCAGCACCGACCGGACAGACTACACTGAAGCTTTCTTT
TRBV3-1	TRBJ2-1	-	many	CASSPGLTSYNEQFF	TGTGCCAGCAGCCCAGGACTTACTTCCTACAATGAGCAGTTCTTC
TRBV10-2	TRBJ2-5	-	-	CASSDVTEKYQETQYF	TGCGCCAGCAGTGATGTAACGGAGAAGTACCAAGAGACCCAGTACTTC
TRBV12-3/TRBV12-4	TRBJ2-4	TRBD1	many	CASNSQGAGNIQYF	TGTGCCAGCAACTCACAGGGGGCGGGAAACATTCAGTACTTC
TRBV15	TRBJ1-1	-	many	CATSGDRNTEAFF	TGTGCCACCAGCGGTGACAGGAACACTGAAGCTTTCTTT
TRBV7-8	TRBJ2-2	-	few	CASSLKGIGTGELFF	TGTGCCAGCAGCTTGAAGGGAATCGGCACCGGGGAGCTGTTTTTT
TRBV24-1	TRBJ2-3	-	-	CATSLNRGGPGDTQYF	TGTGCCACCTCTCTCAACAGGGGAGGGCCGGGAGATACGCAGTATTTT
TRBV5-6	TRBJ2-7	TRBD2	once	CASSPGTSGRSYEQYF	TGTGCCAGCAGCCCCGGGACTAGCGGGAGGTCCTACGAGCAGTACTTC
TRBV18	TRBJ2-2	-	-	CASSGTTGHQNTGELFF	TGTGCCAGCTCCGGGACTACGGGACACCAGAACACCGGGGAGCTGTTTTTT
TRBV15	TRBJ2-5	-	-	CATSRDGGTSQETQYF	TGTGCCACCAGCAGAGATGGGGGTACGAGTCAAGAGACCCAGTACTTC